This paragraph reports one T cell receptor (beta chain). Its antigen remains unidentified. These data originate in a study of cytomegalovirus exposure and HLA in healthy donors. Whole-study findings and limits: Of the V segments, some could not be distinguished, including TRBV6-2 and TRBV6-3, and were excluded. Testing in vitro showed a few CMV-associated chains specific for CMV antigens.

Healthy donors of bone marrow made up the group. Germline CDR1 and CDR2: LNHNV and YYDKDF (reference sequence). This CDR3 comprises 15 residues. With 5 bases removed from V and 5 bases from J, the gap between germline ends came to 18 bases. The study ran its PCR with 60 Vbeta and 13 Jbeta primers. TCRdb keeps only in-frame clones here, not all; method: immunoSEQ multiplex PCR. This repertoire shows around 170,000 clones, 76% found once; its top ten account for under 3%. Sequencing was performed on PBMCs. This chain joins TRBV15 and TRBJ1-2; D is uncertain. This sequence originates from a woman in her 30s in good health and CMV-seropositive. CDR3 coding DNA: TGTGCCACCAGCCCGCCTCCCCGGGGAACATATGGCTACACCTTC. Translating it yields CATSPPPRGTYGYTF.